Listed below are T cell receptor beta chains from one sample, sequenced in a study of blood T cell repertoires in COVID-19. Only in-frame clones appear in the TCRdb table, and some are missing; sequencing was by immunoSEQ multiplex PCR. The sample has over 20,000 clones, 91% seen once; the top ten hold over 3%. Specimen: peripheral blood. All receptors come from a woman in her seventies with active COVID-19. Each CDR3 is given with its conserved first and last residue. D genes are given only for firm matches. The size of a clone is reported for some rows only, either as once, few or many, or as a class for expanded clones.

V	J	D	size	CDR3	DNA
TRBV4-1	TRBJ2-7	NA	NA	CASSQGLARGSYEQYF	TGCGCCAGCAGCCAAGGGCTAGCGAGAGGGTCCTACGAGCAGTACTTC
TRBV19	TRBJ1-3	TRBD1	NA	CASSRDRDSGNTIYF	TGTGCCAGTAGTCGGGACAGGGACTCTGGAAACACCATATATTTT
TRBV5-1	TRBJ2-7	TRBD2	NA	CASSLGTSGYEQYF	TGCGCCAGCAGCTTGGGGACTAGCGGTTACGAGCAGTACTTC
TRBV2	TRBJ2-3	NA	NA	CASNSQGDTQYF	TGTGCCAGCAATTCACAGGGAGATACGCAGTATTTT
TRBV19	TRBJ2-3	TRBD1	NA	CASTLGPTRTGLTQYF	TGTGCCAGTACCCTCGGGCCTACTAGGACAGGACTTACGCAGTATTTT
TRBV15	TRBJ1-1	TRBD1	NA	CATSRDGTGWDTEAFF	TGTGCCACCAGCAGAGATGGGACAGGGTGGGACACTGAAGCTTTCTTT
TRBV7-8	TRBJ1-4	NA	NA	CASRVGRGNEKLFF	TGTGCCAGCAGGGTGGGTAGGGGGAATGAAAAACTGTTTTTT
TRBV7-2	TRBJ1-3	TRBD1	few	CASSPRDSSGNTIYF	TGTGCCAGCAGCCCTAGGGACAGCTCTGGAAACACCATATATTTT
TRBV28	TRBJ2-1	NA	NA	CASSQGAGFNNEQFF	TGTGCCAGCAGCCAAGGGGCAGGGTTCAACAATGAGCAGTTCTTC
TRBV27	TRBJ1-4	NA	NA	CASRYSGTANEKLFF	TGTGCCAGCAGATACAGCGGGACGGCTAATGAAAAACTGTTTTTT
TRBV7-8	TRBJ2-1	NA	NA	CASGPGLNYNEQFF	TGTGCCAGTGGACCGGGACTTAACTACAATGAGCAGTTCTTC
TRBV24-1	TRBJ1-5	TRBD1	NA	CATWTGDSNQPQHF	TGTGCCACCTGGACAGGGGACAGCAATCAGCCCCAGCATTTT
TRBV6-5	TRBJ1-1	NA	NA	CASSEVNEGTEAFF	TGTGCCAGCAGCGAGGTAAACGAGGGCACTGAAGCTTTCTTT
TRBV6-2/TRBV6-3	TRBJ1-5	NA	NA	CASSSAGGGNQPQHF	TGTGCCAGCAGTTCCGCCGGAGGTGGCAATCAGCCCCAGCATTTT
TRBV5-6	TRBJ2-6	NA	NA	CASTPAGANVLTF	TGTGCCAGCACCCCCGCTGGGGCCAACGTCCTGACTTTC
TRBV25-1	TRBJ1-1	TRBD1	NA	CASSGEQGLNTEAFF	TGTGCCAGCAGTGGAGAACAGGGGTTGAACACTGAAGCTTTCTTT
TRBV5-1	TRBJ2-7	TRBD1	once	CASNSGTGVSYEQYF	TGCGCCAGCAACTCCGGGACAGGGGTCTCCTACGAGCAGTACTTC
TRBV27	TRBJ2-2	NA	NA	CASSFHRDTGELFF	TGTGCCAGCAGTTTTCACAGAGACACCGGGGAGCTGTTTTTT